This TCR beta chain was identified during a study of cytotoxic CD8 clonotypes in ibrutinib-treated CLL. Study-wide findings and caveats: Upon ibrutinib response clonality rose, and upon progression it fell back toward baseline.

As regards this clone: Its antigen is not identified.

Repertoires were generated with immunoSEQ multiplex PCR, while TCRdb's copy carries only in-frame clones and drops some. This sample carries over 110,000 clones, 80% to 95% of them seen once, and the ten largest clones take 10% to 12%. Unmatched junction bases numbered 8, after V lost 3 bases and J lost 0 bases. The germline gives CDR1 WSHSY, CDR2 SAAADI. The CDR3 is made up of 16 amino acids. This TCR derives from a human donor with chronic lymphocytic leukemia. This rearrangement joins TRBV10-2 to TRBJ2-7; 7 bases agree with TRBD1. The sample in question was PBMCs, obtained after 12 months of ibrutinib treatment. CDR3 in DNA: TGCGCCAGCAGTGATTGGGGACAGTTTTACTCCTACGAGCAGTACTTC. Amino acid sequence: CASSDWGQFYSYEQYF.